The clone carrying this TCR beta chain was observed a handful of times. The antigen remains unidentified. The J segment lost 0 bases and the V segment lost 0 bases, leaving 3 bases of the junction unmatched. Germline-derived CDR1 and CDR2 are SGHRS and YFSETQ. There are 18 residues in the CDR3. The sample is drawn from a study of CD8+CD57+ T cells in acquired aplastic anemia. Study details: DNA from sorted CD4+ and CD8+ cells averaged around 3.5 ug. Some 10 million reads, on average, were obtained for CD4+ cells from healthy donors. Regarding the study as a whole: With respect to CD8+ Simpson's diversity, patients and controls did not differ significantly. There were twenty-nine CD8+ CDR3 sequences that occurred in both patients and controls.

Investigators profiled TCR beta VDJ and CDR3 from genomic DNA template. Using its own MiXCR run on the reads, TCRdb lists one record per CDR3 protein. Counted here are about 420,000 distinct CDR3 sequences, under 80% occurring once; the ten biggest clones make up around 4%. The chain combines TRBV5-1 with TRBJ2-4; 13 nucleotides match TRBD2. The sample was sorted CD4+, CD8+, or CD8+CD57+ T cells (not recorded which) from PBMCs. The sequence was obtained from a human donor in good health, serving as a control. CDR3: CASSLVTSGGLAKNIQYF. CDR3 DNA: TGCGCCAGCAGCTTGGTGACTAGCGGGGGGTTAGCCAAAAACATTCAGTACTTC.